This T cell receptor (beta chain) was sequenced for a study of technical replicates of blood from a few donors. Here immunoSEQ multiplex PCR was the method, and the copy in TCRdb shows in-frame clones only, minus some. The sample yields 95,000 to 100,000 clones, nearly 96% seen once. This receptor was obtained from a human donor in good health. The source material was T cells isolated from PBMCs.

The CDR3 DNA sequence: TGTGCCATCAGTGTAGGGGGAAAATCCTACGAGCAGTACTTC. Residues: CAISVGGKSYEQYF. The V and J genes are TRBV10-3 and TRBJ2-7, with D possibly TRBD1 on 6 matching bases. Germline loops: CDR1 ENHRY, CDR2 SYGVKD. There are 14 residues in the CDR3. V lost 4 bases to trimming and J lost 1 base, with 11 bases between them.